What follows describes a single TCR beta chain. Antigen unknown. Patients showing uncontrolled infection, other autoimmune disease, pregnancy or lactation were ineligible. Diagnostic assessment was based on clinical symptoms, serum thyroxine and TRAb, thyroid ultrasound and orbital computed tomography. The source material, RNA transcripts, was used to amplify TCR beta CDR3 regions. Carried out on the TCR CDR3, a first-round RT-PCR used the HTBI primer set. Each CDR3 protein is one row after TCRdb ran MiXCR on the multiplex PCR reads. The sample shows some 500,000 distinct CDR3 sequences, more than 15% of them seen only once. The data derive from a study of T cells in Graves' hyperthyroidism and ophthalmopathy. Study-wide findings and caveats: Blood held most thyroid clonotypes expanded above 0.001 frequency.

The specimen was blood. The TCR was taken from a woman aged 30 to 39 with Graves' ophthalmopathy.

CDR3 coding DNA: TGTGCCACCAGTGATTTGGGGACCGACTCGAGCTCCTACAATGAGCAGTACTTC. Its protein is CATSDLGTDSSSYNEQYF. This chain links TRBV24-1 with TRBJ2-1; D possibly matches TRBD1 or TRBD2 (5 bases each). The DNA end lines up better with TRBJ2-7; the J call may be wrong. The CDR3 consists of 18 residues. Germline lookup yields CDR1 KGHDR and CDR2 SFDVKD.